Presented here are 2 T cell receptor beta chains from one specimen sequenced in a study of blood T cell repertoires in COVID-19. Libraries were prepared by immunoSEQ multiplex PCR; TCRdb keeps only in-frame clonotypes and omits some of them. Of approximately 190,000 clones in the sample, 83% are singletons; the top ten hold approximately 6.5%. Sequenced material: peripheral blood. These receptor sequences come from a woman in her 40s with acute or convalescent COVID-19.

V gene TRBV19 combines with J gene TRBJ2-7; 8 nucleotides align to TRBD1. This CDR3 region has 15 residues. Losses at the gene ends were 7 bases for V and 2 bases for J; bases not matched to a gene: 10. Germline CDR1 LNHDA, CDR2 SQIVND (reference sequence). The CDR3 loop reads CASTGGRTGTYEQYF. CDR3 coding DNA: TGTGCCAGTACAGGAGGCCGGACAGGGACCTACGAGCAGTACTTC.

Here the CDR3 DNA reads TGTGCCAGTAGTGTAACAGGGGATCAGCCCCAGCATTTT. Translated, it gives CASSVTGDQPQHF. The chain has TRBV19 and TRBJ1-5; 7 positions agree with TRBD1. The length of the CDR3 is 13 residues. J lost 5 bases, V lost 5 bases, and 3 bases had no gene match. CDR1 LNHDA and CDR2 SQIVND come from the germline V gene (reference sequence).